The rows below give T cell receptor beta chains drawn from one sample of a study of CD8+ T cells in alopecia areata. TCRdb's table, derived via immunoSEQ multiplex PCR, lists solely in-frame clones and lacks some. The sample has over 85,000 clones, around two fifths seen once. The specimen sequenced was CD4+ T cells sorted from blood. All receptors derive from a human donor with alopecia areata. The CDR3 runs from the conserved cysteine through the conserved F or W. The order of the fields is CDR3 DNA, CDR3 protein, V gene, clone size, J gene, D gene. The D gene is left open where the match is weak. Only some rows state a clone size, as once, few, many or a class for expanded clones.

CDR3nt: TGCGCCAGCAGACGGGAGAGCTCCTACAATGAGCAGTTCTTC
CDR3aa: CASRRESSYNEQFF
v_gene: TRBV5-1
abundance: -
j_gene: TRBJ2-1
d_gene: -

CDR3nt: TGCAGCGTTGACTCCTCGATAGGTTACGAGCAGTACTTC
CDR3aa: CSVDSSIGYEQYF
v_gene: TRBV29-1
abundance: -
j_gene: TRBJ2-7
d_gene: -

CDR3nt: TGTGCCAGCAGTTTGGAGGGGCCGGAGACCCAGTACTTC
CDR3aa: CASSLEGPETQYF
v_gene: TRBV28
abundance: -
j_gene: TRBJ2-5
d_gene: -

CDR3nt: TGTGCCAGCAGTCACTCCCTAGCGGGAGTAGGTGAGCAGTTCTTC
CDR3aa: CASSHSLAGVGEQFF
v_gene: TRBV28
abundance: -
j_gene: TRBJ2-1
d_gene: TRBD2

CDR3nt: TGTGCCTGGAGTCGTAGCGCCTACGAGCAGTACTTC
CDR3aa: CAWSRSAYEQYF
v_gene: TRBV30
abundance: -
j_gene: TRBJ2-7
d_gene: -

CDR3nt: TGTGCCAGCAGTTCCTACAATGAGCAGTTCTTC
CDR3aa: CASSSYNEQFF
v_gene: TRBV28
abundance: -
j_gene: TRBJ2-1
d_gene: -

CDR3nt: TGTGCCAGCCATGGGACGGCTAATGAAAAACTGTTTTTT
CDR3aa: CASHGTANEKLFF
v_gene: TRBV28
abundance: -
j_gene: TRBJ1-4
d_gene: -

CDR3nt: TGTGCCTGGAGTGCTAGGCGGATCAACACTGAAGCTTTCTTT
CDR3aa: CAWSARRINTEAFF
v_gene: TRBV30
abundance: once
j_gene: TRBJ1-1
d_gene: -

CDR3nt: TGCGCCAGCCGTTGGAGGGGTGTAGGAGATACGCAGTATTTT
CDR3aa: CASRWRGVGDTQYF
v_gene: TRBV5-1
abundance: once
j_gene: TRBJ2-3
d_gene: -

CDR3nt: TGCAGCGTTAGGGACAACCCAACACCAAACATTCAGTACTTC
CDR3aa: CSVRDNPTPNIQYF
v_gene: TRBV29-1
abundance: few
j_gene: TRBJ2-4
d_gene: -

CDR3nt: TGTGCCAGCAGCCTAGCGGGGGATTACAATGAGCAGTTCTTC
CDR3aa: CASSLAGDYNEQFF
v_gene: TRBV11-2
abundance: -
j_gene: TRBJ2-1
d_gene: TRBD2

CDR3nt: TGTGCCTGGAGAAAGGACAGGAAAACATCTGAAGCTTTCTTT
CDR3aa: CAWRKDRKTSEAFF
v_gene: TRBV30
abundance: -
j_gene: TRBJ1-1
d_gene: TRBD1

CDR3nt: TGCGCCAGCAGCCAAGATCCGACGGGAGCGGAGACCCAGTACTTC
CDR3aa: CASSQDPTGAETQYF
v_gene: TRBV4-1
abundance: -
j_gene: TRBJ2-5
d_gene: -

CDR3nt: TGTGCCAGTGCTCAAGACCGGTTGGGCGGGAGTAAACATGAGCAGTTCTTC
CDR3aa: CASAQDRLGGSKHEQFF
v_gene: TRBV19
abundance: few
j_gene: TRBJ2-1
d_gene: TRBD2

CDR3nt: TGTGCCAGCAGCTTTAGGACAGGGATGTCCTACAATGAGCAGTTCTTC
CDR3aa: CASSFRTGMSYNEQFF
v_gene: TRBV7-9
abundance: medium-sized
j_gene: TRBJ2-1
d_gene: TRBD1

CDR3nt: TGCAGCGCACTGGACGGTACATGGTCACCCCTCCACTTT
CDR3aa: CSALDGTWSPLHF
v_gene: TRBV29-1
abundance: -
j_gene: TRBJ1-6
d_gene: -

CDR3nt: TGCGCCAGCAGAGAACTTCAGGGGGGTGCCTCTGGGGCCAACGTCCTGACTTTC
CDR3aa: CASRELQGGASGANVLTF
v_gene: TRBV5-1
abundance: -
j_gene: TRBJ2-6
d_gene: -

CDR3nt: TGTGCCAGCAGGGTGGCCACCCACGAGCAGTACTTC
CDR3aa: CASRVATHEQYF
v_gene: TRBV2
abundance: -
j_gene: TRBJ2-7
d_gene: -